This T cell receptor (beta chain) was retrieved from a study of T cell clonality in common variable immunodeficiency. In regard to this clone: The target antigen is unknown. The read terminates 3 residues ahead of where the CDR3 ends, so the germline J gene completes it.

Study observations and caveats: Shared TCRbeta clones were fewer between CVID subjects than controls. In common variable immunodeficiency, TCR beta chains reportedly carried fewer deletions and N-nucleotide insertions.

The CDR3 totals 15 residues. Looked up from germline, CDR1 is SGHKS and CDR2 is YYEKEE (reference sequence). V lost 0 bases and J 6 bases, leaving 16 bases between the germline ends. The protocol was immunoSEQ multiplex PCR, while the TCRdb copy is restricted to in-frame clones and leaves out a portion. The sample gives 25,000 to 30,000 clones, none seen only once, and the top ten clones hold 24%. This TCR derives from a human donor with common variable immunodeficiency. The chain couples TRBV5-5 to TRBJ2-7; perhaps TRBD1 as D (6 bases). The sequencing sample was made of peripheral blood mononuclear cells. The sequenced CDR3 bases are TGTGCCAGCAGCTTGGTGCGCAGGGGAGAATCCGAG. Protein: CASSLVRRGESE. The full CDR3 is CASSLVRRGESEQYF.